Shown below are 3 T cell receptor beta chains from a single sample sequenced in a study of technical replicates of blood from a handful of donors (dated by TCRdb to the late 2010s). The method behind the library was the immunoSEQ multiplex PCR assay. TCRdb mirrors the immuneACCESS table, restricted to in-frame sequences. Some clones are absent from its copies; in checked studies, under half trace to an unresolved V gene, and the reason for the others is unknown. This sample comprises around 78,000 clones, approximately 93% of them detected only once. The ten largest clones add up to 0.26% of the sample. Sequencing input: T cells isolated from PBMCs. Receptor source: a human donor in good health.

The chain couples TRBV20-1 to TRBJ2-3; D is perhaps TRBD1 (5 bases). This CDR3 has 11 residues. Per the germline V gene, CDR1 is DFQATT and CDR2 is SNEGSKA (reference sequence). With 5 bases removed from V and 7 bases from J, the gap between germline ends came to 10 bases. The CDR3 loop is CSADSLNTQYF. The CDR3 DNA reads TGCAGTGCTGACAGCCTTAATACGCAGTATTTT.

This CDR3 is CASSYSGTGEYNEQFF. The CDR3 DNA sequence: TGTGCCAGCAGTTACTCCGGGACAGGGGAATACAATGAGCAGTTCTTC. The chain employs TRBV6-6 and TRBJ2-1, with 10 bases lining up with TRBD1. Trimming at V came to 0 bases and at J to 4 bases, leaving 3 bases not matched to a gene. CDR1 and CDR2 from the germline V gene are MNHNY and SVGAGI (reference sequence). There are 16 residues in the CDR3.

The gene calls are TRBV7-2 and TRBJ2-7; 9 bases align to TRBD2. Germline lookup yields CDR1 SGHTA and CDR2 FQGNSA. CDR3 length equals 15 residues. V trimming: 1 base; J trimming: 4 bases; junction bases outside the gene matches: 5. CDR3 sequence reads: CASSLGLAGKYEQYF. DNA for the CDR3: TGTGCCAGCAGCTTAGGCCTAGCGGGGAAATACGAGCAGTACTTC.